The rows below give T cell receptor beta chains drawn from one sample of a study of CD8 T cells in Susac syndrome. TCRdb processed the immunoSEQ multiplex PCR reads anew with MiXCR; each CDR3 protein has one entry. The sample holds about 150,000 distinct CDR3 sequences, approximately 94% seen once. The specimen was CD8+ T cells from PBMCs. All receptors derive from a human donor with multiple sclerosis. Both conserved end residues are part of each CDR3. The D gene is left open where the match is weak. Size is omitted from some rows. Given values are once, few, many or a class for expanded clones.

clone_size j_call v_call d_call cdr3_nt cdr3_aa
. TRBJ1-6 TRBV13 TRBD1 TGTGCCAGCAGCACCGGACAGGAGGGGAGTATCCACTTT CASSTGQEGSIHF
. TRBJ2-2 TRBV13 . TGTGCCAGCAGTAGCCGAACAGGGACGAACACCGGGGAGCTGTTTTTT CASSSRTGTNTGELFF
. TRBJ2-7 TRBV5-1 TRBD2 TGCGCCAGCAGCTCGGCTAGCGGGGGAACGTACGAGCAGTACTTC CASSSASGGTYEQYF
. TRBJ2-1 TRBV28 . TGTGCCAGCAGTTTCCGGCGGGGGCCACACAATGAGCAGTTCTTC CASSFRRGPHNEQFF
. TRBJ2-7 TRBV2 . TGTGCCAGCCGAGGAACCTACTACGAGCAGTACTTC CASRGTYYEQYF
. TRBJ1-5 TRBV15 . TGTGCCACCAGCAGAGATGGCGGGGGGAATCAGCCCCAGCATTTT CATSRDGGGNQPQHF
. TRBJ1-2 TRBV2 . TGTGCCAGCAGTGGACAGATTGGCTACACCTTC CASSGQIGYTF
. TRBJ1-1 TRBV5-6 . TGTGCCAGCAGCTTGAGAGCCCAGCCGCAGAACACTGAAGCTTTCTTT CASSLRAQPQNTEAFF
. TRBJ2-1 TRBV4-1 TRBD1 TGCGCCAGCAGCCCGGGACAGGGGGCGGCTGAGCAGTTCTTC CASSPGQGAAEQFF
. TRBJ1-6 TRBV6-2/TRBV6-3 TRBD1 TGTGCCAGCACCCCCCTGGAACGGGACAGGCAAAATTCACCCCTCCACTTT CASTPLERDRQNSPLHF
. TRBJ2-7 TRBV7-3 TRBD1 TGTGCCAGCAGCCGCGGACAGGGGAACTACGAGCAGTACTTC CASSRGQGNYEQYF
. TRBJ2-7 TRBV12-3/TRBV12-4 TRBD1 TGTGCCAGCAGCCGTCCCGGGACAGGGGTCGAGCAGTACTTC CASSRPGTGVEQYF
. TRBJ2-5 TRBV27 TRBD2 TGTGCCAGCAGCCACCGGAGGAGCGGGGGAGAAGAGACCCAGTACTTC CASSHRRSGGEETQYF
. TRBJ2-7 TRBV7-2 . TGTGCCAGCAGCTTAGGGCTAGCCTCCCGCGGGGAGCAGTACTTC CASSLGLASRGEQYF
. TRBJ2-1 TRBV7-9 TRBD2 TGTGCCAGCACCCCCCGAGCGGGGGCCTACAATGAGCAGTTCTTC CASTPRAGAYNEQFF
. TRBJ2-3 TRBV11-2 . TGTGCCAGCAGCTTAGTATTTCGGGGCTTGGCAGATACGCAGTATTTT CASSLVFRGLADTQYF
. TRBJ2-2 TRBV6-4 . TGTGCCAGCAGTGACGGCGACACCGGGGAGCTGTTTTTT CASSDGDTGELFF
. TRBJ1-2 TRBV12-3/TRBV12-4 TRBD1 TGTGCCAGCGGGGCCAGACAGGGGAATAACTATGGCTACACCTTC CASGARQGNNYGYTF
. TRBJ2-5 TRBV28 . TGTGCCAGCGGCTACAGGGAAGAGACCCAGTACTTC CASGYREETQYF
. TRBJ2-2 TRBV11-2 . TGTGCCAGCAGCTCAAGAGTGGCAACGAACACCGGGGAGCTGTTTTTT CASSSRVATNTGELFF
once TRBJ2-7 TRBV5-6 . TGTGCCAGCAGCCCAGTCGGGGCCGCGTGGTACGAGCAGTACTTC CASSPVGAAWYEQYF
. TRBJ2-3 TRBV7-6 . TGTGCCAGCAGCTCCACTCCCGTTTCCACAGATACGCAGTATTTT CASSSTPVSTDTQYF
. TRBJ1-1 TRBV3-1 . TGTGCCAGCAGCCAAGATAATGGGATGAACACTGAAGCTTTCTTT CASSQDNGMNTEAFF